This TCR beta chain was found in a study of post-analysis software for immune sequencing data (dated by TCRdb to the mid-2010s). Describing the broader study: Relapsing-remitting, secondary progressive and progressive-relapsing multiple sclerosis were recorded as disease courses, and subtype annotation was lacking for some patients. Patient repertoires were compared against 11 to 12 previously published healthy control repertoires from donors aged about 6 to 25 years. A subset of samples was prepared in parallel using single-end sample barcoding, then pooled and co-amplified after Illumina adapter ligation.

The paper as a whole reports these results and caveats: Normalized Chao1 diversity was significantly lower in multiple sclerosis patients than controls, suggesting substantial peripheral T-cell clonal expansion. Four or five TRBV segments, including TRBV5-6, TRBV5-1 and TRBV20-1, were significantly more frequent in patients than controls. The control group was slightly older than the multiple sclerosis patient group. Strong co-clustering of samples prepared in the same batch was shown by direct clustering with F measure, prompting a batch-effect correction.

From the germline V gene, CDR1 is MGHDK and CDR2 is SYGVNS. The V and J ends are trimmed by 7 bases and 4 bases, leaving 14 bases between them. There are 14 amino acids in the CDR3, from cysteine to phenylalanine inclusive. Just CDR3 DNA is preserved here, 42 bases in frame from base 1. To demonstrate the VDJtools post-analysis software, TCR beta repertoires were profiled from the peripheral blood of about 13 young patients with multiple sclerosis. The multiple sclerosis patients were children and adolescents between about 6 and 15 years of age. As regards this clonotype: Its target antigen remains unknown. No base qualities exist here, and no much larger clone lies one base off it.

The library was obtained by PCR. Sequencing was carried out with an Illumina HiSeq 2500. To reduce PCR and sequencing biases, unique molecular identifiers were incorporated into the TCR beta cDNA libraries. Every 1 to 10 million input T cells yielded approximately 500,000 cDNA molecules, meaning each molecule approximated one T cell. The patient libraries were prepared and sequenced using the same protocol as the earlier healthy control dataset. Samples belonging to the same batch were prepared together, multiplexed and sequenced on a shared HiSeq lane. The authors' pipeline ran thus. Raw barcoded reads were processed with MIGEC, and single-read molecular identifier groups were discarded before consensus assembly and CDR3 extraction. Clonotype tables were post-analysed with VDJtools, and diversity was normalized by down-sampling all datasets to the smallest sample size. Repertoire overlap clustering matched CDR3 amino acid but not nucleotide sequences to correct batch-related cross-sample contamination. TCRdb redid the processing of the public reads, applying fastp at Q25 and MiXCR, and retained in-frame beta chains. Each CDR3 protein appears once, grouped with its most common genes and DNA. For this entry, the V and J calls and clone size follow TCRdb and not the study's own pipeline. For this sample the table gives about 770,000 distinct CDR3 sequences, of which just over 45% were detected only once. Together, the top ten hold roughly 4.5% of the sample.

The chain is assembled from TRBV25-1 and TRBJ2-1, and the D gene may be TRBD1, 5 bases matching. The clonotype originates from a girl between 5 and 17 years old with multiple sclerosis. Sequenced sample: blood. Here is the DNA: TGTGCCAGCACCCAGGGAAGGGGTTACAATGAGCAGTTCTTC. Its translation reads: CASTQGRGYNEQFF.